This TCR beta chain was sequenced during a study of metastatic and nonmetastatic thyroid tumors. The wider study: For malignant and benign thyroid patients, tumor or nodule tissue and blood were the sources whose repertoires were compared. Whole-study results and caveats: For both blood and tumor, malignant thyroid tumors reportedly showed significantly higher TCR beta diversity than benign nodules did.

No patient received treatment before thyroid surgery. This clone was counted between two and nine times. Its antigen is not known. It is unclear where the CDR3 begins or ends on the DNA, so no DNA is shown, and the CDR3 is as TCRdb lists it. TCRdb used MiXCR to call clones anew from the PCR reads. In the table there are around 31,000 clones, 21% of which are singletons. Germline assignment: CDR1 MRHNA and CDR2 SNTAGT. The length of the CDR3 is 21 amino acids, counting both ends. The clonotype was recovered from a male donor with papillary thyroid cancer or a benign thyroid nodule (not recorded which). Some clones in this sample may be carry-over from other donors' samples. This rearrangement joins TRBV6-4 to TRBJ2-7; TRBD1 was called by the table and not checked on the DNA. The material sequenced was tumor tissue. CDR3 region: CASSRQGNEQFFGPGAPEQYF.